The sequence of this T cell receptor beta chain was determined in a study of cytomegalovirus exposure and HLA in healthy donors. Study-wide context: The 120 validation repertoires used the same platform as the roughly 720 first-cohort repertoires (as reported by a later analysis). Study findings and constraints: Most TCR sequences were rare, but some public TCRs occurred in many donors. CMV antigen specificity was confirmed in vitro for a few CMV-associated chains.

The repertoire was sequenced with immunoSEQ multiplex PCR; TCRdb's copy has only in-frame clones and lacks some. The top ten clones hold about 1.5% of a sample with about 64,000 clones, roughly 91% of them seen once. Points on this clone: The antigen remains undetermined.

With 1 base removed from V and 7 bases from J, the gap between germline ends came to 10 bases. This CDR3 has 13 amino acids. CDR1 and CDR2 (germline): SGHVS, FNYEAQ. The chain carries TRBV7-6 and TRBJ2-5, with D possibly matching TRBD2 (5 bases). Sequences were obtained from PBMCs. This TCR was sampled from a woman aged 18-30 years in good health and CMV-seronegative. The chain's CDR3 is CASSLDRGGTQYF. The CDR3 DNA reads TGTGCCAGCAGCTTAGATCGGGGTGGGACCCAGTACTTC.